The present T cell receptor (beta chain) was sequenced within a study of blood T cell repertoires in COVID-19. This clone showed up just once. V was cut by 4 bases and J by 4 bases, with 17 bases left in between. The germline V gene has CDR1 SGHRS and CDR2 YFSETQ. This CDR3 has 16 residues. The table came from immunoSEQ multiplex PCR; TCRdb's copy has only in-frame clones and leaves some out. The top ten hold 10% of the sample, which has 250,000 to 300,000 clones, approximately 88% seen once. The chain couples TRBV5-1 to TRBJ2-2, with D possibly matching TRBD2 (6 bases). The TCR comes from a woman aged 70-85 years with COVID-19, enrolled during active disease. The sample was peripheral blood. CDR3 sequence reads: CASSPAPGVGTGELFF. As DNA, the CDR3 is TGCGCCAGCAGCCCCGCCCCGGGGGTTGGCACCGGGGAGCTGTTTTTT.